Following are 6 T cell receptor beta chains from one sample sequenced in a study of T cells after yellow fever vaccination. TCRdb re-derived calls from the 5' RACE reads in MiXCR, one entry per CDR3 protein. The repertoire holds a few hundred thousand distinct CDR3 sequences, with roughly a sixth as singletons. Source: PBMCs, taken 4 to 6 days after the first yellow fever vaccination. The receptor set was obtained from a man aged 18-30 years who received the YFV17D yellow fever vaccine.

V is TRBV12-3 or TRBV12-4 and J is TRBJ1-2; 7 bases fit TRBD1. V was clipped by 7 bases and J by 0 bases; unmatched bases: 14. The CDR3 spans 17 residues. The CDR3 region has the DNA TGTGCCAGCATCCCCTATGGAGGACAGGAGCCTAACTATGGCTACACCTTC. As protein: CASIPYGGQEPNYGYTF.

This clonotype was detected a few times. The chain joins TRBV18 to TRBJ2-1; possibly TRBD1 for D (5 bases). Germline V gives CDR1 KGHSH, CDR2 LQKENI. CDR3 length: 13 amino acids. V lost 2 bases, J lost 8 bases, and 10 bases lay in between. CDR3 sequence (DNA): TGTGCCAGCTCACCAAGGGGTTGGGATGAGCAGTTCTTC. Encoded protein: CASSPRGWDEQFF.

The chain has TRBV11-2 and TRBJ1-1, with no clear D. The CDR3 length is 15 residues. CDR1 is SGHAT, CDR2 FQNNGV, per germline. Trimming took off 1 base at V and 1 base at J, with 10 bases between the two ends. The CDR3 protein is CASSLGRGGNTEAFF. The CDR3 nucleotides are TGTGCCAGCAGCTTAGGTCGGGGTGGGAACACTGAAGCTTTCTTT.

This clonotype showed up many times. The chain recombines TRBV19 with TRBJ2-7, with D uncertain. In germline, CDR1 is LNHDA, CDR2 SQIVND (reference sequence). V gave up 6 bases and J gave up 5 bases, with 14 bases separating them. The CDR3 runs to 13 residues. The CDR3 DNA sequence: TGTGCCAGTAGCGGGTCTCTGAGTGACGAGCAGTACTTC. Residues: CASSGSLSDEQYF.

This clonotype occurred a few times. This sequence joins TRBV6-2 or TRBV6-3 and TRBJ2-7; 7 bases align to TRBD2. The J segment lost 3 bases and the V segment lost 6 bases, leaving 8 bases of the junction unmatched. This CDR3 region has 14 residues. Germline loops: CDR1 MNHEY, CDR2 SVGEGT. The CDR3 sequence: CASSKRGPHYEQYV. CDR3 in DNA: TGTGCCAGCAGCAAGCGGGGACCGCACTACGAGCAGTACGTC.

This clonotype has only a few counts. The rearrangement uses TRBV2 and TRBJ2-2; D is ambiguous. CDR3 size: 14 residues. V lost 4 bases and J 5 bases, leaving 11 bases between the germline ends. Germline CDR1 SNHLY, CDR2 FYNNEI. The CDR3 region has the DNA TGTGCCAGCAGTGTGCTTGACAATACCGGGGAGCTGTTTTTT. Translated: CASSVLDNTGELFF.